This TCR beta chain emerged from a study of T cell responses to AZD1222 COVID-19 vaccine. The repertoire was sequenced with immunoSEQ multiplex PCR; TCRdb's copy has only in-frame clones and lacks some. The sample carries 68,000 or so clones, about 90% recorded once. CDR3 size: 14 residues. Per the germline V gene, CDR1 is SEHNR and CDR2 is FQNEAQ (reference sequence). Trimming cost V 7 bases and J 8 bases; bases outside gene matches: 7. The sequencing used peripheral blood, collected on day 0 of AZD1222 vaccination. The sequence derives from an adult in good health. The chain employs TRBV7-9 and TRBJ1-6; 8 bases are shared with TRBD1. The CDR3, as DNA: TGTGCCAGCACCAGGGACAGGCCCGATTCACCCCTCCACTTT. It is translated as CASTRDRPDSPLHF.